This TCR beta chain was sequenced in a study of T cells after yellow fever vaccination. Findings and caveats of the study: Repertoires obtained by FACS sorting could include abundant clonotypes that entered as contaminants from the bulk population. Post-booster reappearance was seen for most primary-vaccination clones (about 96% CD4, around 88% CD8).

They built TCR cDNA with 5'RACE template switching, a step that put in a universal primer site and UMIs. Via MiXCR, TCRdb re-called the 5' RACE reads, giving one row per CDR3 protein. The table includes 350,000 or so distinct CDR3 sequences, less than 9.5% detected once. Trimming at V came to 4 bases and at J to 4 bases, leaving 10 bases not matched to a gene. Germline V gene data show CDR1 as LGHDT and CDR2 as YNNKEL (reference sequence). The CDR3 runs 16 residues. About this clonotype: The antigen is unknown.

Specimen: PBMCs, collected about 41 days after the first yellow fever vaccination. The TCR originated in a man younger than 30 who received the YFV17D yellow fever vaccine. The rearrangement links TRBV3-1 to TRBJ1-1; TRBD1 aligns across 9 bases. This CDR3 reads CASSRNRGHSGTEAFF. The CDR3 DNA reads as TGTGCCAGCAGCCGGAACAGGGGGCACAGTGGCACTGAAGCTTTCTTT. The full variable domain, its missing parts supplied by reference TRBV3-1 and TRBJ1-1, is DTAVSQTPKYLVTQMGNDKSIKCEQNLGHDTMYWYKQDSKKFLKIMFSYNNKELIINETVPNRFSPKSPDKAHLNLHINSLELGDSAVYFCASSRNRGHSGTEAFFGQGTRLTVV.